A single TCR beta chain is shown here with its context. Trimming removed 0 bases at V and 10 bases at J, with 9 bases between. The CDR3 sequence is 12 residues long. These data originate in a study of T-cell memory formation after mild COVID-19. TCRdb ran MiXCR on the 5' RACE reads and lists one entry per CDR3 protein. The sample yields 200,000 to 300,000 distinct CDR3 sequences, roughly 9.4% seen once. The J gene is TRBJ1-2, the V gene TRBV12-3 or TRBV12-4; D perhaps matches TRBD1 (6 bases). Sequenced: PBMCs or a T cell subset sorted from them (not recorded which). The receptor was isolated from a man aged 18-30 years who had mild COVID-19 (a few samples of this study predate the infection). Cell type and time point are not known. The CDR3 reads CASSLAGAHYTF. The CDR3 DNA sequence: TGTGCCAGCAGTTTAGCGGGGGCCCACTACACCTTC.